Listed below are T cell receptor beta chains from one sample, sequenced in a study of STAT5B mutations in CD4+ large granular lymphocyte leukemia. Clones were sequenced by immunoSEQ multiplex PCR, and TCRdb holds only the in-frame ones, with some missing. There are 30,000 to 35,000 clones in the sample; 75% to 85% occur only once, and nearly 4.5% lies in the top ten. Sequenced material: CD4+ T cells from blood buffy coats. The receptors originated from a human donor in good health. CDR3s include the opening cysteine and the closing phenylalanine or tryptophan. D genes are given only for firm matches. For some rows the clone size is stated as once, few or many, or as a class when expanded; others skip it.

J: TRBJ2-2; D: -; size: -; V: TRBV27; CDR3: CASSLSPSTGELFF; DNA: TGTGCCAGCAGTTTATCCCCCTCTACCGGGGAGCTGTTTTTT
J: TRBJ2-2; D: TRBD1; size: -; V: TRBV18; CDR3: CASSLGTGTTGELFF; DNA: TGTGCCAGCTCCCTCGGGACAGGGACCACCGGGGAGCTGTTTTTT
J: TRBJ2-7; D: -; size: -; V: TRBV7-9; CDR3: CASSLVLSQENSYEQYF; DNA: TGTGCCAGCAGCTTAGTTCTAAGCCAGGAAAACTCCTACGAGCAGTACTTC
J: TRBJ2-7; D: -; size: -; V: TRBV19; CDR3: CASSSSGGGEQYF; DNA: TGTGCCAGTAGCAGTAGCGGAGGGGGCGAGCAGTACTTC
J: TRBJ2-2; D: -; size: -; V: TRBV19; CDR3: CASSPPTSNTGELFF; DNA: TGTGCCAGTAGTCCACCGACTAGTAACACCGGGGAGCTGTTTTTT
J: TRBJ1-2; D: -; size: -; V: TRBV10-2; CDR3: CASSESAEIYGYTF; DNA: TGCGCCAGCAGTGAGTCGGCAGAGATCTATGGCTACACCTTC
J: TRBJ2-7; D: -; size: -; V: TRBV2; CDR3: CASSGTATYEQYF; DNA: TGTGCCAGCAGTGGGACAGCTACCTACGAGCAGTACTTC
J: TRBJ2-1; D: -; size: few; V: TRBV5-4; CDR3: CASSLLYSEQFF; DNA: TGTGCCAGCAGCTTGCTCTATAGTGAGCAGTTCTTC
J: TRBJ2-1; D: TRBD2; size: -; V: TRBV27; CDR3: CASSPRLAYEQFF; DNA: TGTGCCAGCAGTCCCAGACTAGCTTATGAGCAGTTCTTC
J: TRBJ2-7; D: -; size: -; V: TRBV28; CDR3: CASTSPEGAADEQYF; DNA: TGTGCCAGCACGTCACCGGAGGGGGCCGCTGACGAGCAGTACTTC
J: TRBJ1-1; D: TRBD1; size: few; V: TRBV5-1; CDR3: CASRTGTGNTEAFF; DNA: TGCGCCAGCAGAACCGGGACAGGGAACACTGAAGCTTTCTTT
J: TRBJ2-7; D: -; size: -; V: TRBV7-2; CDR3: CASSLALGDSYEQYF; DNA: TGTGCCAGCAGCTTAGCGCTTGGGGACTCCTACGAGCAGTACTTC
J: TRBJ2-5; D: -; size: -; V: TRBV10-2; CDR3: CASSVGPQETQYF; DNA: TGCGCCAGCAGTGTAGGGCCTCAAGAGACCCAGTACTTC
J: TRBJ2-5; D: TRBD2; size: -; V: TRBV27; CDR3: CASSLVPGLAGEETQYF; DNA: TGTGCCAGCAGTTTAGTCCCGGGACTAGCGGGAGAAGAGACCCAGTACTTC
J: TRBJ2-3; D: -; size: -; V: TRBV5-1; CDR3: CASSLARAGWGTDTQYF; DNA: TGCGCCAGCAGCTTGGCCCGGGCGGGATGGGGGACAGATACGCAGTATTTT
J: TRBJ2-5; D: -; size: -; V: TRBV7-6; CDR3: CASSLRAGVQETQYF; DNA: TGTGCCAGCAGCTTACGGGCCGGGGTCCAAGAGACCCAGTACTTC
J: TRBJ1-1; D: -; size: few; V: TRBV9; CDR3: CASSVSTGNTEAFF; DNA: TGTGCCAGCAGCGTTAGTACAGGGAACACTGAAGCTTTCTTT
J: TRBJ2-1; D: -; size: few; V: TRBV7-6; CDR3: CASSSFGREQFF; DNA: TGTGCCAGCAGCTCTTTCGGGAGAGAGCAGTTCTTC
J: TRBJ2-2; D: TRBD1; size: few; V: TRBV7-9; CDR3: CASSLRDRDRGELFF; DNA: TGTGCCAGCAGCCTCCGGGACAGGGATCGAGGGGAGCTGTTTTTT
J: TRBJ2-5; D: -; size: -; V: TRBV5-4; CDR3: CASSLDQETQYF; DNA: TGTGCCAGCAGCCTGGACCAAGAGACCCAGTACTTC
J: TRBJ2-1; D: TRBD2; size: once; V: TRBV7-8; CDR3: CASSPTSGSLSSYNEQFF; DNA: TGTGCCAGCAGCCCGACTAGCGGGAGCCTTAGCTCCTACAATGAGCAGTTCTTC
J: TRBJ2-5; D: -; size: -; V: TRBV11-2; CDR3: CASSLGQRRQETQYF; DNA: TGTGCCAGCAGCTTAGGGCAGCGCCGCCAAGAGACCCAGTACTTC
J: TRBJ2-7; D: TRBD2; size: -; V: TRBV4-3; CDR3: CASSKGLAGSYEQYF; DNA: TGCGCCAGCAGCAAGGGACTAGCGGGTTCCTACGAGCAGTACTTC
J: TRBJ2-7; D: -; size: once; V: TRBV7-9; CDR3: CASSFLAYEQYF; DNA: TGTGCCAGCAGCTTCCTAGCCTACGAGCAGTACTTC
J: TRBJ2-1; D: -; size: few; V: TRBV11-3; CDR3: CASSLQGNEQFF; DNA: TGTGCCAGCAGCTTACAGGGCAATGAGCAGTTCTTC
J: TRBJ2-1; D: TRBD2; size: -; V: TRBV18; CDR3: CASSQLAGQYNEQFF; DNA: TGTGCCAGCTCTCAACTAGCGGGCCAATACAATGAGCAGTTCTTC
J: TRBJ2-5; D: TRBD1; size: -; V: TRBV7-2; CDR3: CASSSPYRGETQYF; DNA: TGTGCCAGCAGCTCTCCATACAGGGGGGAGACCCAGTACTTC
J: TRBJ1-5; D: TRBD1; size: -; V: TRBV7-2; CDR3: CASSRLGQGAVNQPQHF; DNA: TGTGCCAGCAGCCGACTGGGACAGGGGGCTGTAAATCAGCCCCAGCATTTT
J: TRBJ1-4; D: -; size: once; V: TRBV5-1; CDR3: CASSLSGAPNEKLFF; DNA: TGCGCCAGCAGCTTATCGGGGGCGCCTAATGAAAAACTGTTTTTT
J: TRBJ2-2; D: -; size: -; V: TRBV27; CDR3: CASSGWGQPNTGELFF; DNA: TGTGCCAGCAGTGGTTGGGGGCAGCCGAACACCGGGGAGCTGTTTTTT
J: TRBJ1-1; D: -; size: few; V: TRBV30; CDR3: CAWSVSGGTEAFF; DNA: TGTGCCTGGAGTGTAAGTGGCGGCACTGAAGCTTTCTTT
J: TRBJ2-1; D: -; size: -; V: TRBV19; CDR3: CASSILISSGSFSSYNEQFF; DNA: TGTGCCAGTAGTATACTAATTTCGTCGGGTTCCTTTAGCTCCTACAATGAGCAGTTCTTC
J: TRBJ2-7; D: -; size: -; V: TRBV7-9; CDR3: CASSLRAISYEQYF; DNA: TGTGCCAGCAGCTTACGGGCTATCTCCTACGAGCAGTACTTC
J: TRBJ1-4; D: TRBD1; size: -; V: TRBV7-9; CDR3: CASSTGQGSEKLFF; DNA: TGTGCCAGCAGCACGGGACAGGGAAGTGAAAAACTGTTTTTT
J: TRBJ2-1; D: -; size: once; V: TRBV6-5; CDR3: CASSSPGGAYNEQFF; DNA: TGTGCCAGCAGTTCCCCGGGGGGCGCCTACAATGAGCAGTTCTTC
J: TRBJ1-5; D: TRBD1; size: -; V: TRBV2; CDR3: CASIPNRGWNQPQHF; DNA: TGTGCCAGCATTCCCAACAGGGGGTGGAATCAGCCCCAGCATTTT
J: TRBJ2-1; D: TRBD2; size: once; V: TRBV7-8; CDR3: CASSRSSGGEQFF; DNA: TGTGCCAGCAGCCGGTCTAGCGGGGGTGAGCAGTTCTTC
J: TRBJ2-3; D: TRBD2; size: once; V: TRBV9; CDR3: CASSPGLATDTQYF; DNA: TGTGCCAGCAGCCCCGGACTAGCAACAGATACGCAGTATTTT
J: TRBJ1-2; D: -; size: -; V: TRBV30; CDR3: CAWTPGRFYGYTF; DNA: TGTGCCTGGACCCCAGGCCGGTTCTATGGCTACACCTTC
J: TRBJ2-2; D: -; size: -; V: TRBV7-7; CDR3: CASSLGVQTGELFF; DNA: TGTGCCAGCAGCTTAGGGGTTCAAACCGGGGAGCTGTTTTTT
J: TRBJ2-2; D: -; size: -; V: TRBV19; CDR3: CASSIERAVNTGELFF; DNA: TGTGCCAGTAGTATCGAGCGGGCGGTGAACACCGGGGAGCTGTTTTTT
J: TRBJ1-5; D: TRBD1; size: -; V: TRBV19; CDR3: CASQPVGTGQPQHF; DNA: TGTGCCAGTCAACCGGTGGGGACAGGCCAGCCCCAGCATTTT
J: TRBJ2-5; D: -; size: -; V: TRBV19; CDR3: CASSIGPVQETQYF; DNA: TGTGCCAGTAGTATAGGTCCGGTTCAAGAGACCCAGTACTTC
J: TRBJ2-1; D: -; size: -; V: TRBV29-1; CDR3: CSGYRYNEQFF; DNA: TGCAGCGGATACAGATACAATGAGCAGTTCTTC
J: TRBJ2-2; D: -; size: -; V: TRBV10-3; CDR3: CAIAKGGELFF; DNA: TGTGCCATCGCGAAGGGCGGGGAGCTGTTTTTT
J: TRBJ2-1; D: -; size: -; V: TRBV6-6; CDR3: CASNRAVLSYNEQFF; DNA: TGTGCCAGCAATAGAGCGGTTCTGTCCTACAATGAGCAGTTCTTC
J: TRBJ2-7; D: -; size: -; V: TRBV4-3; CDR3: CASSQGPAGPRLSYEQYF; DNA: TGCGCCAGCAGCCAGGGCCCTGCGGGCCCCCGACTTTCCTACGAGCAGTACTTC
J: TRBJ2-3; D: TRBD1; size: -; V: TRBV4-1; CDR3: CASSHQGALPDTQYF; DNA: TGCGCCAGCAGCCACCAGGGGGCATTACCAGATACGCAGTATTTT
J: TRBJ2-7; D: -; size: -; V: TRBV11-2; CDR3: CASSLRGFSYEQYF; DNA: TGTGCCAGCAGCTTAAGAGGGTTCTCCTACGAGCAGTACTTC
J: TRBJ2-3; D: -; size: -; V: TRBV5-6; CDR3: CASSDRNKGSFTDTQYF; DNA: TGTGCCAGCAGCGACAGGAATAAAGGGAGTTTCACAGATACGCAGTATTTT
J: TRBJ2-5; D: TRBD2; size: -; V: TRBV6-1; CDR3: CASSEVLWEGRETQYF; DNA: TGTGCCAGCAGTGAAGTTTTGTGGGAGGGCCGGGAGACCCAGTACTTC
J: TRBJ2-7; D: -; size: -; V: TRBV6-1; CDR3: CASRDRRSYEQYF; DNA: TGTGCCAGTAGGGACCGCCGCTCCTACGAGCAGTACTTC
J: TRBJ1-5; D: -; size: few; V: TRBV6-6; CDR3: CASSPQGNNQPQHF; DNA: TGTGCCAGCAGCCCTCAGGGGAATAATCAGCCCCAGCATTTT
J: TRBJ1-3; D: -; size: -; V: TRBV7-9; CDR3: CASSFQGSGNTIYF; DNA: TGTGCCAGCAGCTTCCAGGGGTCAGGAAACACCATATATTTT
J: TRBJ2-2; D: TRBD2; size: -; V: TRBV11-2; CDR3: CASSLDYGEGSELFF; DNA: TGTGCCAGCAGCTTAGATTACGGGGAGGGCTCGGAGCTGTTTTTT
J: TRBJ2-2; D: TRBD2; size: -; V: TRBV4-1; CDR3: CASSQKGVAGLPLAGELFF; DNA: TGCGCCAGCAGCCAGAAAGGGGTAGCGGGATTGCCATTGGCCGGGGAGCTGTTTTTT
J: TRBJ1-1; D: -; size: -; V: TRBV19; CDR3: CASSTPRRDTEAFF; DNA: TGTGCCAGTAGTACCCCCCGCAGGGACACTGAAGCTTTCTTT
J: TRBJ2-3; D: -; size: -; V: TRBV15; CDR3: CATSRVLDTQYF; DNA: TGTGCCACCAGCAGAGTCCTAGATACGCAGTATTTT
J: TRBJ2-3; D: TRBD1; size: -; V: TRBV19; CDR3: CASSIARGQGTQYF; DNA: TGTGCCAGTAGTATAGCCAGGGGGCAGGGGACGCAGTATTTT